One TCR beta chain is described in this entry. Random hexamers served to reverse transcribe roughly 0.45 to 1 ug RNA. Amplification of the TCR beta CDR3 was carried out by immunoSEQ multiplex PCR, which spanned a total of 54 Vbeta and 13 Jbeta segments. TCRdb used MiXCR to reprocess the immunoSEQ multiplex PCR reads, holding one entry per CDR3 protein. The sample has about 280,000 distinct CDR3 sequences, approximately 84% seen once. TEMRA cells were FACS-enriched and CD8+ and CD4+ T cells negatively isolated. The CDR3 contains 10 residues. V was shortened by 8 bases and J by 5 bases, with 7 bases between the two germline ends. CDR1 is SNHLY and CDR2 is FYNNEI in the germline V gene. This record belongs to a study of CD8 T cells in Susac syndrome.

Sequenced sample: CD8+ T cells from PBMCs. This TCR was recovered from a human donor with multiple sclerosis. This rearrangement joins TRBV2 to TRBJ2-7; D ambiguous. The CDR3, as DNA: TGTGCCAGCGGCGGAAACGAGCAGTACTTC. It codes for CASGGNEQYF.